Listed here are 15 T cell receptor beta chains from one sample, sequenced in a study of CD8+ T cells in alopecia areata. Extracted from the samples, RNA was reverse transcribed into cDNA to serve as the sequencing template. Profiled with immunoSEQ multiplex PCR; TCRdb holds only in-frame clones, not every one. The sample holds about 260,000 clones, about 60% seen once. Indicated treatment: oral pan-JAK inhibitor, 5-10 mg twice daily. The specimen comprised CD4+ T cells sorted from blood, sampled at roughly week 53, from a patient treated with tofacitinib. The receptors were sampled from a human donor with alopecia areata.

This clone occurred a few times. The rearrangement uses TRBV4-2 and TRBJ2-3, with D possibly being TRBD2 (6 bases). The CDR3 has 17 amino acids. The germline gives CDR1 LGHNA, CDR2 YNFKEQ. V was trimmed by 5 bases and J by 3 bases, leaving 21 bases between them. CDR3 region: CASSAGPRSGLTDTQYF. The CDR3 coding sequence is TGTGCCAGCAGCGCCGGCCCTCGTAGCGGACTTACAGATACGCAGTATTTT.

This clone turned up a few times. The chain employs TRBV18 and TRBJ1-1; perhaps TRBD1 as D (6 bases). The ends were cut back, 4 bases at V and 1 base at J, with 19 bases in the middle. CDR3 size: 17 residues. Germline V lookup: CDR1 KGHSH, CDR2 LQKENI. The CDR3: CASSLKSYRVENTEAFF. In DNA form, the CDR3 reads TGTGCCAGCTCACTTAAAAGTTACAGGGTCGAGAACACTGAAGCTTTCTTT.

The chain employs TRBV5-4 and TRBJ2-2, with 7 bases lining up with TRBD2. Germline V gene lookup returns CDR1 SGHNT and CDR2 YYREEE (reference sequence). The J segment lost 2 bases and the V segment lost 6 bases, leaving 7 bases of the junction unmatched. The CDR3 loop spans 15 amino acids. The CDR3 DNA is TGTGCCAGCACGTATGCTAGCGGTAACACCGGGGAGCTGTTTTTT. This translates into CASTYASGNTGELFF.

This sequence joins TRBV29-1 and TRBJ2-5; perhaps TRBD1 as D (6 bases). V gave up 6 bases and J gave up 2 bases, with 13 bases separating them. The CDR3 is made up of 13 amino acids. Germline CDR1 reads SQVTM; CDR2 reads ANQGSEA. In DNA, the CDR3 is TGCAGCGTCCTCAAGGGGGTTCAAGAGACCCAGTACTTC. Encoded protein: CSVLKGVQETQYF.

CDR3 in amino acids: CASSVGDRGFSPLHF. The CDR3 region has the DNA TGCGCCAGCAGTGTTGGGGACAGGGGGTTCTCACCCCTCCACTTT. The chain joins TRBV5-1 to TRBJ1-6; TRBD1 aligns across 11 bases. The V gene's germline CDR1 is SGHRS and CDR2 YFSETQ. The length of the CDR3 is 15 residues. Losses at the gene ends were 5 bases for V and 10 bases for J; bases not matched to a gene: 8.

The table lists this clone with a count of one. The CDR3 region is CASSLAVQNTGELFF. In nucleotides, the CDR3 is TGCGCCAGCAGCTTGGCTGTCCAGAACACCGGGGAGCTGTTTTTT. The chain uses TRBV5-1 and TRBJ2-2, with D uncertain. Germline assignment: CDR1 SGHRS and CDR2 YFSETQ. The CDR3 is 15 amino acids. V lost 0 bases and J 1 base, leaving 7 bases between the germline ends.

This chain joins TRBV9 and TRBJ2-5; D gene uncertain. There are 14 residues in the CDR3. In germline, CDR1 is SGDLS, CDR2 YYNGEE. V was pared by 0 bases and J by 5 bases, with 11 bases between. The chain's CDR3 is CASSVASLSETQYF. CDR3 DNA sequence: TGTGCCAGCAGCGTAGCGTCCCTCTCGGAGACCCAGTACTTC.

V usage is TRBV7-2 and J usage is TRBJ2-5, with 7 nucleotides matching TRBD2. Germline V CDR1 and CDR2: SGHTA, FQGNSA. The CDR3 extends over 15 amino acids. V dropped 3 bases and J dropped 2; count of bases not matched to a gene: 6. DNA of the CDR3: TGTGCCAGCAGCTTCCAGCGGGGAGAACAAGAGACCCAGTACTTC. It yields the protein CASSFQRGEQETQYF.

The DNA for the CDR3 is TGTGCCAGCAGCCAAGATAACGAAGATACGCAGTATTTT. Translated, it gives CASSQDNEDTQYF. This chain uses TRBV14 with TRBJ2-3; no firm D call. The V gene lost 0 bases and the J gene lost 5 bases, with 6 bases spanning the gap. The CDR3 runs 13 residues. Germline V gives CDR1 SGHDN, CDR2 FVKESK.

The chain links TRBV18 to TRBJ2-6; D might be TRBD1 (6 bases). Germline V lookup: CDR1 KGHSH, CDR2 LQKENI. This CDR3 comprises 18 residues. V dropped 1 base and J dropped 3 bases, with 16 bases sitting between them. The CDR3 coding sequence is TGTGCCAGCTCACCACAGGTCGGTGGGGGCTTTGGGGCCAACGTCCTGACTTTC. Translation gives CASSPQVGGGFGANVLTF.

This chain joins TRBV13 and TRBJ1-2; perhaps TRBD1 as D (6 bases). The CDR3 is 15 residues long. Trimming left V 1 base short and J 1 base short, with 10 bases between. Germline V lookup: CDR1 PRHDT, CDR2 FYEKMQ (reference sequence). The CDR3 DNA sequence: TGTGCCAGCAGCTTAGTGGCAGGGGATAACTATGGCTACACCTTC. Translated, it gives CASSLVAGDNYGYTF.

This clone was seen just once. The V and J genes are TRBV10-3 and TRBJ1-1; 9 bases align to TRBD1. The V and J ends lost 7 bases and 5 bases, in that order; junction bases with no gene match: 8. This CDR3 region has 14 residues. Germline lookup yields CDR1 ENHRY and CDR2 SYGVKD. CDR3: CAIKGRTGVTEAFF. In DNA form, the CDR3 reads TGTGCCATCAAAGGAAGGACAGGGGTAACTGAAGCTTTCTTT.

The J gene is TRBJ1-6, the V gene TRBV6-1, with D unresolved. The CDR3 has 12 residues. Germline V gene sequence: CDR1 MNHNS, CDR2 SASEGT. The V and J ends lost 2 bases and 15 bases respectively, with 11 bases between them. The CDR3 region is CASSEYGPFLHF. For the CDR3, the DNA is TGTGCCAGCAGTGAATATGGGCCGTTCCTCCACTTT.

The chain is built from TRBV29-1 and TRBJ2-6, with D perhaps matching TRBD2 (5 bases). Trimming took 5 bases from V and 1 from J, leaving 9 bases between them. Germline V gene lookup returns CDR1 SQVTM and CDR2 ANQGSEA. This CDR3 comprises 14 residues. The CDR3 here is CSVPTGSGANVLTF. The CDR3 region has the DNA TGCAGCGTTCCTACGGGGTCTGGGGCCAACGTCCTGACTTTC.

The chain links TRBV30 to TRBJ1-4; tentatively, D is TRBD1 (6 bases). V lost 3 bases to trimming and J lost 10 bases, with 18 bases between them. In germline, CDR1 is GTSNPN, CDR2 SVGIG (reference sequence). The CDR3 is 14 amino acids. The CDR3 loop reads CAWSTGPEGGKLFF. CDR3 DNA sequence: TGTGCCTGGAGCACGGGACCGGAGGGGGGAAAACTGTTTTTT.